The rows below give T cell receptor beta chains drawn from one sample of a study of vaccination and CD4 T cells after COVID-19. One entry per CDR3 protein results from TCRdb running MiXCR on the PCR reads. This table holds fewer than 15,000 distinct CDR3 sequences, over 60% found once. Their antigens remain unidentified. Sequences were obtained from CD4+ T cells from blood, cultured in vitro. Receptor source: a human donor who had recovered from COVID-19. CDR3s include the opening cysteine and the closing phenylalanine or tryptophan. The D gene is left open where the match is weak. Rows give clone size only sometimes, using once, few, many, or a class for an expanded clone.

v_call	j_call	d_call	clone_size	cdr3_nt	cdr3_aa
TRBV7-2	TRBJ1-6	.	.	TGTGCCAGCAGCTTTTCGACAGTGGGGCGTGATTCACCCCTCCACTTT	CASSFSTVGRDSPLHF
TRBV12-3/TRBV12-4	TRBJ1-1	TRBD1	.	TGTGCCAGCAATCTCTGGAGGGGACAGTTGAACACTGAAGCTTTCTTT	CASNLWRGQLNTEAFF
TRBV11-1	TRBJ1-5	.	.	TGTGCCAGCAGCTTAGGAGCTATTCTTAGCAATCAGCCCCAGCATTTT	CASSLGAILSNQPQHF
TRBV20-1	TRBJ1-1	.	few	TGCAGTGCTAAGGGCAGCGTAAACACTGAAGCTTTCTTT	CSAKGSVNTEAFF
TRBV6-1	TRBJ1-5	.	.	TGTGCCAGCCGCCTTCTGGGGTTGGGCAATCAGCCCCAGCATTTT	CASRLLGLGNQPQHF
TRBV7-9	TRBJ2-7	TRBD2	.	TGTGCCAGCAGCTTAGCGATCGGGACTAGCGGGAGGGACGAGCAGTACTTC	CASSLAIGTSGRDEQYF
TRBV12-3/TRBV12-4	TRBJ1-5	.	.	TGTGCCAGCAGTTTAGCGCGGGGGGCGACTCAGCCCCAGCATTTT	CASSLARGATQPQHF
TRBV7-8	TRBJ2-3	TRBD2	once	TGTGCCAGCAGCTCACTAGCGGGGGCCCAAGATACGCAGTATTTT	CASSSLAGAQDTQYF
TRBV20-1	TRBJ2-5	.	.	TGCAGTGCTAGACCCTCAGGGTGGGAGACCCAGTACTTC	CSARPSGWETQYF
TRBV20-1	TRBJ1-2	.	.	TGCAGTGCTAGAGGGAACAGGCGGACACTCTATGGCTACACCTTC	CSARGNRRTLYGYTF
TRBV24-1	TRBJ1-5	.	.	TGTGCCACCCGCGGGGGGAGCAATCAGCCCCAGCATTTT	CATRGGSNQPQHF
TRBV28	TRBJ1-6	.	few	TGTGCCAGCAGTTACCCCTCGGGTTATAAAAGGGGGGATTCACCCCTCCACTTT	CASSYPSGYKRGDSPLHF
TRBV6-2/TRBV6-3	TRBJ2-3	.	few	TGTGCCAGCAGTTACTCCCCCATTAGCACAGATACGCAGTATTTT	CASSYSPISTDTQYF
TRBV19	TRBJ1-6	.	.	TGTGCCAGTAGTATTACAGGGCCGAAGTCACCCCTCCACTTT	CASSITGPKSPLHF
TRBV20-1	TRBJ1-1	.	.	TGCAGTGCTAGAGATGAGTTCGAGGCTGAAGCTTTCTTT	CSARDEFEAEAFF
TRBV20-1	TRBJ2-6	.	.	TGCAGTGCCGAGACAATGGGACATTGGGGATCTGGGGCCAACGTCCTGACTTTC	CSAETMGHWGSGANVLTF
TRBV7-2	TRBJ2-3	TRBD2	once	TGTGCCAGCAGCTTGGGTAGCGGGATTTTCCCAGATACGCAGTATTTT	CASSLGSGIFPDTQYF
TRBV18	TRBJ1-5	TRBD1	few	TGTGCCAGCTCACCCACCGTCGCCAGGGGGAATCAGCCCCAGCATTTT	CASSPTVARGNQPQHF
TRBV12-3/TRBV12-4	TRBJ1-5	.	.	TGTGCCAGCAGTTACAGGCAGGGTTCGCCCCAGCATTTT	CASSYRQGSPQHF
TRBV6-1	TRBJ1-5	.	.	TGTGCCAGCAGTCCCGACCTTCGCAGGGATCAGCCCCAGCATTTT	CASSPDLRRDQPQHF
TRBV20-1	TRBJ1-5	.	.	TGCAGTGCTAGTTGGCGGAGTTATAGCAATCAGCCCCAGCATTTT	CSASWRSYSNQPQHF
TRBV7-2	TRBJ1-2	.	.	TGTGCCAGCAGCTTAGGAGGTGGAGGCTACACCTTC	CASSLGGGGYTF
TRBV6-5	TRBJ1-1	.	few	TGTGCCAGCAGTTACTCTGGACTGATGAACACTGAAGCTTTCTTT	CASSYSGLMNTEAFF
TRBV20-1	TRBJ1-6	.	few	TGCAGTGCTAGAGAGAGCTGGGCGCGGTCACCCCTCCACTTT	CSARESWARSPLHF
TRBV7-3	TRBJ2-2	.	.	TGTGCCAGCAGCTTAAGGTCGTCCGCCGGGGAGCTGTTTTTT	CASSLRSSAGELFF
TRBV24-1	TRBJ2-2	.	.	TGTGCCACCAGTGAGACGACAGGATTGAACACCGGGGAGCTGTTTTTT	CATSETTGLNTGELFF
TRBV7-2	TRBJ2-3	TRBD2	.	TGTGCCAGCAGCTACGCCGGGACTAGCGGGTTCCGGGATACGCAGTATTTT	CASSYAGTSGFRDTQYF
TRBV18	TRBJ1-1	TRBD1	.	TGTGCCAGCTCACCAAGACAGGGCCCAGGGACTGAAGCTTTCTTT	CASSPRQGPGTEAFF
TRBV28	TRBJ1-5	TRBD1	.	TGTGCCAGCAGTTTAGGGGGACAGAACAATAATCAGCCCCAGCATTTT	CASSLGGQNNNQPQHF
TRBV20-1	TRBJ2-4	.	.	TGCAGTGCTAGCCCAGGGGTGAACATTCAGTACTTC	CSASPGVNIQYF
TRBV20-1	TRBJ1-6	TRBD1	.	TGCAGTGCTAGTCGACAGGGGTATAATTCACCCCTCCACTTT	CSASRQGYNSPLHF
TRBV6-2/TRBV6-3	TRBJ2-5	.	.	TGTGCCAGCAGCCTAATTACAGGGACGGTTGGGACCCAGTACTTC	CASSLITGTVGTQYF
TRBV19	TRBJ1-2	TRBD1	.	TGTGCCAGTAGTACGTCGCCGGGACAGGGAATTGGAGTAGGCGGCTACACCTTC	CASSTSPGQGIGVGGYTF
TRBV6-2/TRBV6-3	TRBJ2-7	.	.	TGTGCCAGTATGACTAGTTCCGCAGCGGGTCTTTCCTACGAGCAGTACTTC	CASMTSSAAGLSYEQYF
TRBV20-1	TRBJ2-5	.	.	TGCAGTGCCACGGGCATCGAGGCCCAGTACTTC	CSATGIEAQYF
TRBV6-1	TRBJ1-3	.	.	TGTGCCAGCAGGCCGGAACTTAACCCCTCTGGAAACACCATATATTTT	CASRPELNPSGNTIYF
TRBV4-3	TRBJ1-6	.	once	TGCGCCAGCAGCCAAGATAGCAGGGGCAGCTCCTATAATTCACCCCTCCACTTT	CASSQDSRGSSYNSPLHF
TRBV19	TRBJ1-5	.	few	TGTGCCAGTAGTATAGTTAGGTTTCAGCCCCAGCATTTT	CASSIVRFQPQHF
TRBV20-1	TRBJ2-1	TRBD2	.	TGCAGTGCTTCAAGCGGGAGCCTCTCCTACAATGAGCAGTTCTTC	CSASSGSLSYNEQFF
TRBV12-3/TRBV12-4	TRBJ1-3	TRBD1	.	TGTGCCAGCAGCCGCACAGGGGGCCCCTTGAACACCATATATTTT	CASSRTGGPLNTIYF
TRBV19	TRBJ1-1	.	.	TGTGCCAGTAGTATACGGAGTGTCAGTACGAACACTGAAGCTTTCTTT	CASSIRSVSTNTEAFF
TRBV30	TRBJ1-2	TRBD1	.	TGTGCCTGGGACCTTTTGACAGGGAGAGGCTACACCTTC	CAWDLLTGRGYTF
TRBV27	TRBJ1-2	.	.	TGTGCCAGCAGTTTTGTTAGGGGCTCCGTGAACTATGGCTACACCTTC	CASSFVRGSVNYGYTF
TRBV7-9	TRBJ2-5	.	.	TGTGCCAGCAGCCCCTTCCCCCCTACTAGCCCCGTGTACCAAGAGACCCAGTACTTC	CASSPFPPTSPVYQETQYF
TRBV4-3	TRBJ1-5	.	.	TGCGCCAGCAGCCAAGGTCATAGCGTCCAGCCCCAGCATTTT	CASSQGHSVQPQHF
TRBV7-6	TRBJ1-5	.	.	TGTGCCAGCAGCTTAGATGAGGGAAACCAGCCCCAGCATTTT	CASSLDEGNQPQHF
TRBV20-1	TRBJ2-7	TRBD2	.	TGCAGTGCTAGAGATAGCGGGACCCTAGATGAGCAGTACTTC	CSARDSGTLDEQYF
TRBV15	TRBJ1-1	.	.	TGTGCCACCAGCAGAGATCGGGGGACAAGGGTTATGAACACTGAAGCTTTCTTT	CATSRDRGTRVMNTEAFF
TRBV11-2	TRBJ2-3	.	.	TGTGCCAGCAGCCACGTGCCTCCCCCCTCTAGCACAGATACGCAGTATTTT	CASSHVPPPSSTDTQYF
TRBV29-1	TRBJ2-7	TRBD1	.	TGCAGCGTCACCGGGACAGGGGTGGGAGAGCAGTACTTC	CSVTGTGVGEQYF
TRBV25-1	TRBJ1-2	.	.	TGTGCCAGCAGTGAAAAGAATATGGGCTATGGCTACACCTTC	CASSEKNMGYGYTF
TRBV7-9	TRBJ1-2	TRBD1	once	TGTGCCAGCAGCGGATCGGGTTCGCGACAGGGCCAAGGCTACACCTTC	CASSGSGSRQGQGYTF